This T cell receptor beta chain came from a study of CD8+CD57+ T cells in acquired aplastic anemia. V lost 4 bases and J lost 7, with 14 bases in between. Germline loops: CDR1 SGHAT, CDR2 FQNNGV. The CDR3 runs to 14 residues. Before being chosen for sequencing, patients had shown CD8+CD57+ cell expansion by flow cytometry. The TCR beta profiling, which covered VDJ combination and CDR3 sequence, was carried out using genomic DNA as the template. In TCRdb, the reads were re-called with MiXCR into one record per CDR3 protein. The sample carries about 150,000 distinct CDR3 sequences, just over 50% recorded once.

The sequencing sample was made of sorted CD4+, CD8+, or CD8+CD57+ T cells (not recorded which) from PBMCs. The chain links TRBV11-2 to TRBJ1-5, with TRBD1 as a possible D gene (5 bases). The clonotype was recovered from a human donor with aplastic anemia. CDR3 in amino acids: CASSSLQGFQPQHF. The CDR3 DNA follows: TGTGCCAGCAGCTCCTTGCAGGGTTTCCAGCCCCAGCATTTT.